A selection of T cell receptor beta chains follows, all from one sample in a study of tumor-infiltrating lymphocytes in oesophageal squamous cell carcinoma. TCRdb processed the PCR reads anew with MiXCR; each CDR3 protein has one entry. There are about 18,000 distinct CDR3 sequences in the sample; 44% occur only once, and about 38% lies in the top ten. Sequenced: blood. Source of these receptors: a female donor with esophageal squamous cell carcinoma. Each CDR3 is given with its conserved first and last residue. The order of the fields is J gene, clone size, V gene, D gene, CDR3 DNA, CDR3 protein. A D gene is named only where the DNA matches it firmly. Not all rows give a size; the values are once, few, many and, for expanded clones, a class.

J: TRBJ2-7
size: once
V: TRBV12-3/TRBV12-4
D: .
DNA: TGTGCCAGCAGTTTAAATCAGGGTGTCGACGAGCAGTACTTC
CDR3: CASSLNQGVDEQYF

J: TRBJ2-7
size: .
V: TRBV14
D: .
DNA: TGTGCCAGCAGCCCGCTAGAGGGGATCTACGAGCAGTACTTC
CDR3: CASSPLEGIYEQYF

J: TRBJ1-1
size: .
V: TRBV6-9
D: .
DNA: TGTGCCAGCAGTTTCACACCGGGACCGCCGAACACTGAAGCTTTCTTT
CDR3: CASSFTPGPPNTEAFF

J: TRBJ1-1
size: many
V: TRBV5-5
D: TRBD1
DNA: TGTGCCAGCAGCGGAATCAGGGGGAAGAACACTGAAGCTTTCTTT
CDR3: CASSGIRGKNTEAFF

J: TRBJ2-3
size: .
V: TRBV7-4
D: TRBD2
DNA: TGTGCCAGCAGCAAGACTAGCGGGGGGGCTCGGGACACAGATACGCAGTATTTT
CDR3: CASSKTSGGARDTDTQYF

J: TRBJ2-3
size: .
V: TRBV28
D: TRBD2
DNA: TGTGCCAGCAGTTGGACTAGGGGCTCTAGCACAGATACGCAGTATTTT
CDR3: CASSWTRGSSTDTQYF

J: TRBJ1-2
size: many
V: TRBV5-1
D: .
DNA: TGCGCCAGCAGCTTGCAGCAGGAAATCTATGGCTACACCTTC
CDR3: CASSLQQEIYGYTF

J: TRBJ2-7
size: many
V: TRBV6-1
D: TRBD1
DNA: TGTGCCAGCAGAAGACAGGGGAGCTACGAGCAGTACTTC
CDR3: CASRRQGSYEQYF

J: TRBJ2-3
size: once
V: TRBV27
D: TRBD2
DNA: TGTGCCAGTGGGCTAGCGGGGATGAATACGCAGTATTTT
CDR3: CASGLAGMNTQYF

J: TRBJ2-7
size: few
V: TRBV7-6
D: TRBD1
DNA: TGTGCCAGCAGCAGGGACAGGGGATACGAGCAGTACTTC
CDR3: CASSRDRGYEQYF

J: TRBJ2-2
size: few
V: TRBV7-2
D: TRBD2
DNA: TGTGCCAGCAGCGAAGCGGGAGGAACCGGGGAGCTGTTTTTT
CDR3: CASSEAGGTGELFF

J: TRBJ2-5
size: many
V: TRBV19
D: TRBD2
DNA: TGTGCCAGTAGTGAGGGACTAGCGGGTGTGTGGACCCAGTACTTC
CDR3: CASSEGLAGVWTQYF

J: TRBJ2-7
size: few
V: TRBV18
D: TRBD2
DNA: TGTGCCAGCTCACCACCGGCTAGCGGGAAATACAATGAGCAGTACTTC
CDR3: CASSPPASGKYNEQYF

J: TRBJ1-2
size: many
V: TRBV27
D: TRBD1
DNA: TGTGCCAGCAGTTTAGGGGGCCAGGGGGGCTATGGCTACACCTTC
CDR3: CASSLGGQGGYGYTF

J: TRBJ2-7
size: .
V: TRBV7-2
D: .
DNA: TGTGCCAGCAGCTCCCCCCGGGACTACGAGCAGTACTTC
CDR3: CASSSPRDYEQYF

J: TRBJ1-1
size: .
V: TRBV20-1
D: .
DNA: TGCAGTGCTGGGGTGAACACTGAAGCTTTCTTT
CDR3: CSAGVNTEAFF

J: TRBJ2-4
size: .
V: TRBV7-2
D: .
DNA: TGTGCCAGCAGCTTAGGATGGGGGACCCTAGCCAAAAACATTCAGTACTTC
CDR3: CASSLGWGTLAKNIQYF

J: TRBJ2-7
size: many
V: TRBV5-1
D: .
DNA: TGCGCCAGCAGCTTGGGTATGGGGCCGGATGAGCAGTACTTC
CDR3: CASSLGMGPDEQYF

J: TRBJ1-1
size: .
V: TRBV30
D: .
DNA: TGTGCCTGGAGTGTACCGGCAGTTATGAACACTGAAGCTTTCTTT
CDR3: CAWSVPAVMNTEAFF

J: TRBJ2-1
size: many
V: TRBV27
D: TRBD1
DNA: TGTGCCAGCAGACCAGGGACAGCCAGAATATACAATGAGCAGTTCTTC
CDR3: CASRPGTARIYNEQFF

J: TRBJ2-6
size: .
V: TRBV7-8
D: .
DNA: TGTGCCGCCCAAGAAGGGGCTGGGGCCAACGTCCTGACTTTC
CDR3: CAAQEGAGANVLTF

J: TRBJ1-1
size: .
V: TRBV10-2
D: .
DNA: TGCGCCAGCAGGGCACAGCTTATGAACACTGAAGCTTTCTTT
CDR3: CASRAQLMNTEAFF

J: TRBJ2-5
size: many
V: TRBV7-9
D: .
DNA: TGTGCCAGCAGCTTAGAGGTTGGGCTACGGCCCCAAGAGACCCAGTACTTC
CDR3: CASSLEVGLRPQETQYF

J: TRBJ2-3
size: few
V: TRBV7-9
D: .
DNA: TGTGCCAGCAGCTCACCTGGACTAAGCACAGATACGCAGTATTTT
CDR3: CASSSPGLSTDTQYF

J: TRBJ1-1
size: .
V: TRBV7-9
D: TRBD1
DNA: TGTGCCAGCAGTCAACAGGGGGCTGACACTGAAGCTTTCTTT
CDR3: CASSQQGADTEAFF

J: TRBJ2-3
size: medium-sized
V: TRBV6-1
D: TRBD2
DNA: TGTGCCAGCAGACTCACGGTCGGGAGGGGAATCAGGGATACGCAGTATTTT
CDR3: CASRLTVGRGIRDTQYF

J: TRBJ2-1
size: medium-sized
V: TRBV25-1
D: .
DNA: TGTGCCAGCAGTGAATCTTATGAGCAGTTCTTC
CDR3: CASSESYEQFF

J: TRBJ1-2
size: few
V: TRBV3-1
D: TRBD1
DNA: TGTGCCAGCAGATCTTTGGACAGGGACTATGGCTACACCTTC
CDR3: CASRSLDRDYGYTF

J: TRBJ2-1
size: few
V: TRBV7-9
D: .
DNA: TGTGCCAGCAGCTTAGGGTTCTCTAATGAGCAGTTCTTC
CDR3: CASSLGFSNEQFF

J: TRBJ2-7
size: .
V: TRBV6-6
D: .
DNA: TGTGCCAGCAGTGCAGAACAAGCCTACGAGCAGTACTTC
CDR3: CASSAEQAYEQYF

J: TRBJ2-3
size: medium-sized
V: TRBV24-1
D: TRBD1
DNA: TGTGCCACCAGTGACCGACAGGGCACGGATACGCAGTATTTT
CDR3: CATSDRQGTDTQYF

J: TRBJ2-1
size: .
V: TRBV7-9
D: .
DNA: TGTGCCAGCACCCAAAAGGTGGGAGTCGGCTACAATGAGCAGTTCTTC
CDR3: CASTQKVGVGYNEQFF

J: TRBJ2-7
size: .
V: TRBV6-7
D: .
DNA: TGTGCCAGCAGTTACTCAAGTCCCTACGAGCAGTACTTC
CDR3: CASSYSSPYEQYF

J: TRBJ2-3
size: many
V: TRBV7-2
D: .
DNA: TGTGCCAGCAGCTTAGGAGCAGATACGCAGTATTTT
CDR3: CASSLGADTQYF

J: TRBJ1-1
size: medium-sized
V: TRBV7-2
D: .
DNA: TGTGCCAGCAGCTTAGTTGACGCCTATGAACGGCTCGACAGTGAAGCTTTCTTT
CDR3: CASSLVDAYERLDSEAFF

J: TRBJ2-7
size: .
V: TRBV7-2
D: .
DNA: TGTGCCAGCAGCTTAAATGGGGGTTCCTCCTCCTACGAGCAGTACTTC
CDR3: CASSLNGGSSSYEQYF

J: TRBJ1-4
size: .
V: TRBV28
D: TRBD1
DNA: TGTGCCAGCCGAGGAGGGACAGGGGATTTTCAAGAAAAACTGTTTTTT
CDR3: CASRGGTGDFQEKLFF

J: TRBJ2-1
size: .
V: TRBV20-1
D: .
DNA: TGCAGTGCTAGTCGCGGGGACACCCACTCCTACGAGCAGTTCTTC
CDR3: CSASRGDTHSYEQFF

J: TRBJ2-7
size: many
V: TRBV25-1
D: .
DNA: TGTGCCAGCACGGACCCGTTGGACCCGTACGAGCAGTACTTC
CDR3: CASTDPLDPYEQYF

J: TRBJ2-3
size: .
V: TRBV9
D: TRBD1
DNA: TGTGCCAGCAGCGTAGCCGGGACAGGGGTATTTGCCGGGGAGCTGTATTTT
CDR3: CASSVAGTGVFAGELYF

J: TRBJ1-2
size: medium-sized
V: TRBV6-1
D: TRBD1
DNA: TGTGCCAGCAGACGGAACACGGGACAGGGGTCCTATGGCTACACCTTC
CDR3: CASRRNTGQGSYGYTF

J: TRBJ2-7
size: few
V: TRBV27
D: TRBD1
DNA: TGTGCCAGCAGTGCCGGACAGGGGACCCACGAGCAGTACTTC
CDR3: CASSAGQGTHEQYF

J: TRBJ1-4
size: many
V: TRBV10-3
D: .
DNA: TGTGCCATCAGTGACCGACAGGCAACTAATGAAAAACTGTTTTTT
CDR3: CAISDRQATNEKLFF

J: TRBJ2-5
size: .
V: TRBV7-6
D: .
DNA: TGTGCTAGCAGCTTAAGTGGGGGGACACAAGAGACCCAGTACTTC
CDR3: CASSLSGGTQETQYF

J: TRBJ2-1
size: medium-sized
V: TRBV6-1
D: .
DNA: TGTGCCAGCATCGTTTCGGGGGCTAACAATGAGCAGTTCTTC
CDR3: CASIVSGANNEQFF

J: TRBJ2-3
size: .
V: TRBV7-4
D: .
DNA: TGTGCCAGCAGTCCAGCCGGAGATACGCAGTATTTT
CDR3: CASSPAGDTQYF

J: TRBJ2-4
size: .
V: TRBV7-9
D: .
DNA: TGTGCCAGCAGCTTAGACCCGGCGATAGCCAAAAACATTCAGTACTTC
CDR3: CASSLDPAIAKNIQYF

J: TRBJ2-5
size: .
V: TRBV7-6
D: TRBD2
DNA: TGTGCCAGCAGCCTACGGACTAGCGGTGAAGAGACCCAGTACTTC
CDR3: CASSLRTSGEETQYF

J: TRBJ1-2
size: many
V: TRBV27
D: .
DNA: TGTGCCAGCAGTTTAAGGGGGGAGGGCTATGGCTACACCTTC
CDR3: CASSLRGEGYGYTF

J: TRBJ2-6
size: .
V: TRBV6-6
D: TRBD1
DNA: TGTGCCACCAGGGGGATGCTTGCCGTTGGGGCCAACGTCCTGACTTTC
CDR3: CATRGMLAVGANVLTF

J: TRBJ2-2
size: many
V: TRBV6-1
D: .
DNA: TGTGCCAGCAGTGGCCTTTGGGGACAGAACACCGGGGAGCTGTTTTTT
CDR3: CASSGLWGQNTGELFF